This T cell receptor beta chain is from a study of neurological immune-mediated disorders. Findings and caveats of the study: One related-CDR3 cluster, identified by phylogenetic grouping, held the repertoires of 18 of 34 multiple sclerosis patients and was a possible signature. It was HTLV-1-associated myelopathy that showed the most TCR clonal expansion, while multiple sclerosis showed the least, falling below healthy controls.

TCRdb reprocessed the 5' RACE reads with MiXCR, giving one entry per CDR3 protein. The sample includes 65,000 to 85,000 distinct CDR3 sequences, 2.5% to 4% of them seen just once. Germline V gives CDR1 SGHTA, CDR2 FQGNSA. V shed 4 bases, J shed 8 bases, and the junction held 8 bases outside the gene matches. The CDR3 is 15 residues long. This clonotype was seen repeatedly, ten times or more. No antigen is known for it. The rearrangement links TRBV7-2 to TRBJ2-1, with TRBD2 identical over 10 bases. This receptor was identified in a woman aged 45-65 years with multiple sclerosis. The specimen sequenced was PBMCs. In nucleotides, the CDR3 is TGTGCCAGCAGCTCCATAGCGGGGGGCTGGGATGAGCAGTTCTTC. Amino acid sequence: CASSSIAGGWDEQFF.